Listed here are 18 T cell receptor beta chains from one sample, sequenced in a study of T-cell reconstitution after alpha-beta-depleted transplantation in children listed by TCRdb under 2016. The treatment or condition tag for this specimen amounts to: allogeneic hematopoietic cell transplantation with graft depleted of TCRalphabeta T cells and CD19 B cells. Receptor amplification or capture employed PCR. The sequencer listed for this sample is Illumina HiSeq 2500. TCR library preparation used molecular barcoding, with unique molecular identifiers applied to normalize quantification of the TCRbeta repertoire. TCRdb trimmed public reads at Q25 via fastp, called clones via MiXCR and kept in-frame beta chains. Each CDR3 protein gets just one entry, which takes the most common genes and DNA from the rows behind it. Recorded for this sample are about 870,000 distinct CDR3 sequences; around 17% of them occurred a single time. The ten largest clones capture roughly 4.8% of the sample.

The starting material was PBMCs, mostly from graft donor cells, obtained 360 days after TCRalphabeta/CD19-depleted stem cell transplant. These receptors came from a male patient aged 5 to 17 who had a stem cell transplant for acute lymphoblastic leukemia, so the T cells may come from the graft donor.

V gene TRBV20-1 combines with J gene TRBJ2-5; the match to TRBD2 covers 10 bases. The length of the CDR3 is 15 residues. The V gene's germline CDR1 is DFQATT and CDR2 SNEGSKA (reference sequence). V was clipped by 3 bases and J by 2 bases; unmatched bases: 6. CDR3 region: CSASSSGSRQETQYF. As DNA, the CDR3 is TGCAGTGCTAGTTCTAGCGGGAGTCGTCAAGAGACCCAGTACTTC.

A few counts support this clonotype. The CDR3 spells CASSLAGNPSTQYF. CDR3 bases: TGTGCCAGCAGCCTGGCGGGGAACCCCTCCACGCAGTATTTT. V usage is TRBV12-3 or TRBV12-4 and J usage is TRBJ2-3; TRBD2 is a possible D gene (6 bases). The CDR3 is 14 amino acids. Trimming left V 6 bases short and J 9 bases short, with 19 bases between.

This clonotype was picked up a small number of times. The rearrangement links TRBV5-1 to TRBJ2-7, with D perhaps assigned TRBD1 or TRBD2 (6 bases each). The CDR3 sequence is 17 residues long. The V gene lost 0 bases and the J gene lost 3 bases, with 19 bases spanning the gap. Germline V gene data show CDR1 as SGHRS and CDR2 as YFSETQ. The CDR3 sequence is CASSLVFGGPTLYEQYF. DNA of the CDR3: TGCGCCAGCAGCTTGGTTTTTGGGGGGCCAACCCTCTACGAGCAGTACTTC.

The gene calls are TRBV29-1 and TRBJ2-1; 10 nucleotides agree with TRBD2. Germline CDR1 SQVTM, CDR2 ANQGSEA. This CDR3 has 15 amino acids. Losses at the gene ends were 5 bases for V and 7 bases for J; bases not matched to a gene: 11. As DNA, the CDR3 is TGCAGCGTTTTCTTTCTAGCGGGAGTCACAAATGAGCAGTTCTTC. It codes for CSVFFLAGVTNEQFF.

The chain has TRBV20-1 and TRBJ2-3; no reliable D call. The CDR3 covers 11 residues. Trimming removed 5 bases from V and 3 bases from J, with 6 bases in between. Germline V gene lookup returns CDR1 DFQATT and CDR2 SNEGSKA (reference sequence). The CDR3 loop reads CSAPETDTQYF. Here the CDR3 DNA reads TGCAGTGCTCCAGAGACAGATACGCAGTATTTT.

This clonotype was counted many times. This chain uses TRBV29-1 with TRBJ2-3; tentatively, D is TRBD2 (6 bases). The CDR3 contains 13 residues. V was cut by 7 bases and J by 0 bases, with 11 bases left in between. Germline V CDR1 and CDR2: SQVTM, ANQGSEA. The CDR3 spells CSACSGSTDTQYF. The CDR3 nucleotides are TGCAGCGCTTGCAGCGGGAGCACAGATACGCAGTATTTT.

This chain links TRBV7-7 with TRBJ2-5; 11 bases match TRBD2. Germline lookup yields CDR1 SSHAT and CDR2 FNYEAQ (reference sequence). V trimming: 4 bases; J trimming: 5 bases; junction bases outside the gene matches: 9. This CDR3 comprises 16 residues. CDR3 region: CASSSIAGGPRETQYF. The CDR3 DNA reads as TGTGCCAGCAGCTCGATAGCGGGGGGGCCCCGGGAGACCCAGTACTTC.

Only a few counts were recorded for this clonotype. The rearrangement links TRBV5-1 to TRBJ2-1; TRBD2 matches at 9 bases. With V trimmed by 4 bases and J by 4 bases, 15 bases remained unmatched. The length of the CDR3 is 18 residues. The V gene's germline CDR1 is SGHRS and CDR2 YFSETQ. CDR3 nucleotide sequence: TGCGCCAGCAGCGATGGGGGTAGCGGGAGTAGGGGATACAATGAGCAGTTCTTC. This encodes CASSDGGSGSRGYNEQFF. Full variable domain (outside the CDR3, taken from reference TRBV5-1 and TRBJ2-1): KAGVTQTPRYLIKTRGQQVTLSCSPISGHRSVSWYQQTPGQGLQFLFEYFSETQRNKGNFPGRFSGRQFSNSRSEMNVSTLELGDSALYLCASSDGGSGSRGYNEQFFGPGTRLTVL.

The chain combines TRBV5-1 with TRBJ2-7, with D perhaps TRBD1 or TRBD2 (6 bases each). Looked up from germline, CDR1 is SGHRS and CDR2 is YFSETQ. The V end was cut by 3 bases, the J end by 1 base, with 11 bases between. This CDR3 is 14 amino acids long. Here the CDR3 reads CASSYTGTSYEQYF. The CDR3 bases are TGCGCCAGCAGCTATACAGGGACTTCCTACGAGCAGTACTTC.

CDR3 in amino acids: CASSLGGPDEQFF. The CDR3 DNA sequence: TGTGCCAGCAGTTTAGGGGGGCCAGATGAGCAGTTCTTC. This chain connects TRBV27 to TRBJ2-1, with D possibly being TRBD1 or TRBD2 (6 bases each). Trimming shortened V by 2 bases and J by 8 bases, and 10 bases separated the two germline ends. The CDR3 is 13 residues long. Germline CDR1 and CDR2: MNHEY and SMNVEV (reference sequence).

A few counts support this clonotype. This sequence joins TRBV15 and TRBJ2-7; the D call may be TRBD1 or TRBD2 (5 bases each). CDR1 and CDR2 from the germline V gene are LNHNV and YYDKDF (reference sequence). The V and J ends lost 1 base and 3 bases respectively, with 10 bases between them. This CDR3 comprises 14 residues. CDR3 sequence: CATSRVTGGYEQYF. The CDR3 DNA reads as TGTGCCACCAGCAGAGTCACAGGAGGCTACGAGCAGTACTTC.

This sequence joins TRBV30 and TRBJ1-2; D not certain. Trimming shortened V by 5 bases and J by 2 bases, and 6 bases separated the two germline ends. CDR3 length: 11 amino acids. The germline V gene encodes CDR1 GTSNPN and CDR2 SVGIG (reference sequence). The CDR3 here is CAWGHNYGYTF. In nucleotides, the CDR3 is TGTGCCTGGGGGCACAACTATGGCTACACCTTC.

V gene TRBV25-1 combines with J gene TRBJ1-5, with 7 bases fitting TRBD1. Germline V lookup: CDR1 MGHDK, CDR2 SYGVNS. The CDR3 has 14 residues. J lost 4 bases, V lost 6 bases, and 6 bases had no gene match. The CDR3 protein is CASSRQGWNQPQHF. CDR3 coding DNA: TGTGCCAGCAGCCGACAGGGTTGGAATCAGCCCCAGCATTTT.

This clonotype was observed at least ten times. The rearrangement joins TRBV9 to TRBJ2-7, with 7 bases matching TRBD1. The V segment lost 0 bases and the J segment 7 bases; nucleotides outside the gene matches: 4. The CDR3 is 13 amino acids. Germline V CDR1 and CDR2: SGDLS, YYNGEE. The CDR3 region is CASSVDRGDEQYF. In DNA, the CDR3 is TGTGCCAGCAGCGTAGACAGGGGTGATGAGCAGTACTTC. Variable domain in full (rest from reference TRBV9 and TRBJ2-7): DSGVTQTPKHLITATGQRVTLRCSPRSGDLSVYWYQQSLDQGLQFLIQYYNGEERAKGNILERFSAQQFPDLHSELNLSSLELGDSALYFCASSVDRGDEQYFGPGTRLTVT.

The V call is TRBV7-3, the J call TRBJ2-7, with 10 bases that match TRBD2. CDR1 is SGHTA, CDR2 FQGTGA, per germline. This CDR3 is built from 15 residues. V shed 3 bases and J 6 bases; nucleotides not matched to a gene: 8. DNA for the CDR3: TGTGCCAGCAGCTTGGACAGCGGGAGGGCCCGCGAGCAGTACTTC. It yields the protein CASSLDSGRAREQYF.

This chain uses TRBV5-1 with TRBJ2-7, with D possibly matching TRBD2 (6 bases). Germline V gene data show CDR1 as SGHRS and CDR2 as YFSETQ. The V and J ends lost 0 bases and 2 bases respectively, with 15 bases between them. This CDR3 comprises 16 residues. The CDR3 region has the DNA TGCGCCAGCAGCTTGGGGGAGGCCGGACACCCCTACGAGCAGTACTTC. Residues: CASSLGEAGHPYEQYF.

This clonotype was seen a few times. The chain joins TRBV7-9 to TRBJ2-3, with D perhaps matching TRBD1 (6 bases). The V end was cut by 5 bases, the J end by 0 bases, with 18 bases between. This CDR3 is built from 17 residues. Germline V gene sequence: CDR1 SEHNR, CDR2 FQNEAQ (reference sequence). CDR3 protein: CASSQRNRAISTDTQYF. In DNA, the CDR3 is TGTGCCAGCAGCCAGCGAAACAGGGCTATTAGCACAGATACGCAGTATTTT.

J is TRBJ2-7 and V is TRBV7-9, with D perhaps TRBD1 (5 bases). Germline values: CDR1 SEHNR, CDR2 FQNEAQ (reference sequence). The CDR3 length is 17 residues. The V end lost 5 bases, the J end lost 0 bases, and 20 bases lay between the germline ends. The CDR3 here is CASSPPIQRTNSYEQYF. CDR3 nucleotides: TGTGCCAGCAGCCCCCCGATCCAGAGGACAAACTCCTACGAGCAGTACTTC. Full variable domain (rest looked up from reference TRBV7-9 and TRBJ2-7): DTGVSQNPRHKITKRGQNVTFRCDPISEHNRLYWYRQTLGQGPEFLTYFQNEAQLEKSRLLSDRFSAERPKGSFSTLEIQRTEQGDSAMYLCASSPPIQRTNSYEQYFGPGTRLTVT.